The rows below give T cell receptor beta chains drawn from one sample of a study of blood T cells in healthy people across ages. TCRdb reprocessed the 5' RACE reads via MiXCR and lists one record per CDR3 protein. Here the sample spans about 1.4 million distinct CDR3 sequences, approximately 63% being singletons. The sequenced material came from blood. All receptors come from a man aged 18 to 29 in good health. Each CDR3 is given with its conserved first and last residue. D genes are given only for firm matches. Where a row states a size, it is once, few, many or the class of an expanded clone; other rows omit it.

J gene: TRBJ2-3; clone size: once; D gene: -; V gene: TRBV6-1; CDR3 DNA: TGTGCCGTGTGGATTGACCCAGATACGCAGTATTTT; CDR3 protein: CAVWIDPDTQYF
J gene: TRBJ1-1; clone size: once; D gene: TRBD1; V gene: TRBV7-2; CDR3 DNA: TGTGCCAGCAGAACCGGGACAGGGGCGCCCAACACTGAAGCTTTCTTT; CDR3 protein: CASRTGTGAPNTEAFF
J gene: TRBJ2-7; clone size: -; D gene: -; V gene: TRBV27; CDR3 DNA: TGTGCCAGCAGTGCCTACATTGGTTACGAGCAGTACTTC; CDR3 protein: CASSAYIGYEQYF
J gene: TRBJ2-3; clone size: many; D gene: -; V gene: TRBV29-1; CDR3 DNA: TGCAGCGTGGAGGGACTGGGCACAGATACGCAGTATTTT; CDR3 protein: CSVEGLGTDTQYF
J gene: TRBJ2-1; clone size: -; D gene: -; V gene: TRBV15; CDR3 DNA: TGTGCCACCAGCAGAGGTCTCCCTAAGGTTATTAAAATCTCCTACAATGAGCAGTTCTTC; CDR3 protein: CATSRGLPKVIKISYNEQFF
J gene: TRBJ2-6; clone size: -; D gene: TRBD1; V gene: TRBV2; CDR3 DNA: TGTGCCAGCAGTATCTTTGGACAGGTGGTCCCTGGGGCCAACGTCCTGACTTTC; CDR3 protein: CASSIFGQVVPGANVLTF
J gene: TRBJ2-7; clone size: -; D gene: TRBD1; V gene: TRBV12-5; CDR3 DNA: TGTGCTAGTGCCATGGGACAGGGGTTATCTTACGAGCAGTACTTC; CDR3 protein: CASAMGQGLSYEQYF
J gene: TRBJ2-3; clone size: -; D gene: -; V gene: TRBV27; CDR3 DNA: TGTGCCAGCAGTTTCAGGGGGGGAAGCACAGATACGCAGTATTTT; CDR3 protein: CASSFRGGSTDTQYF
J gene: TRBJ2-7; clone size: -; D gene: -; V gene: TRBV7-6; CDR3 DNA: TGTGCCAGCAGCTCAGGACCAGCCGCCGCAACCTACGAGCAGTACTTC; CDR3 protein: CASSSGPAAATYEQYF
J gene: TRBJ2-7; clone size: few; D gene: -; V gene: TRBV6-5; CDR3 DNA: TGTGCCAGCAACCGGGACGGGGGAGGCGAGCAGTACTTC; CDR3 protein: CASNRDGGGEQYF
J gene: TRBJ2-1; clone size: few; D gene: -; V gene: TRBV12-3/TRBV12-4; CDR3 DNA: TGTGCCAGCAGTTCCCACGCCGGACCTTACTCCTACAATGAGCAGTTCTTC; CDR3 protein: CASSSHAGPYSYNEQFF
J gene: TRBJ2-7; clone size: few; D gene: -; V gene: TRBV2; CDR3 DNA: TGTGCCAGCAGTGAAATGGGCTACGAGCAGTACTTC; CDR3 protein: CASSEMGYEQYF
J gene: TRBJ2-7; clone size: -; D gene: TRBD2; V gene: TRBV20-1; CDR3 DNA: TGCAGTGCTAGCGCGGGGGGACTGAACGAGCAGTACTTC; CDR3 protein: CSASAGGLNEQYF
J gene: TRBJ2-5; clone size: few; D gene: TRBD2; V gene: TRBV12-3/TRBV12-4; CDR3 DNA: TGTGCCAGCAAAAAGGGAGGGGAAGAGACCCAGTACTTC; CDR3 protein: CASKKGGEETQYF
J gene: TRBJ2-3; clone size: few; D gene: -; V gene: TRBV4-1; CDR3 DNA: TGCGCCAGCAGCCAAGCTGACGGGCACACAGATACGCAGTATTTT; CDR3 protein: CASSQADGHTDTQYF
J gene: TRBJ2-3; clone size: -; D gene: TRBD2; V gene: TRBV6-5; CDR3 DNA: TGTGCCAGCAGTTATTCCGGACTAGTCACAGATACGCAGTATTTT; CDR3 protein: CASSYSGLVTDTQYF
J gene: TRBJ2-3; clone size: -; D gene: TRBD2; V gene: TRBV24-1; CDR3 DNA: TGTGCCACCGGATCCGCGGGAGTGGGGTCTATCACAGATACGCAGTATTTT; CDR3 protein: CATGSAGVGSITDTQYF
J gene: TRBJ2-4; clone size: -; D gene: -; V gene: TRBV20-1; CDR3 DNA: TGCAGTGCTAGCGCTTCACAATTAGCCAAAAACATTCAGTACTTC; CDR3 protein: CSASASQLAKNIQYF
J gene: TRBJ1-6; clone size: once; D gene: -; V gene: TRBV20-1; CDR3 DNA: TGCAGTGCCTCGACTGTCGGAAATTCACCCCTCCACTTT; CDR3 protein: CSASTVGNSPLHF
J gene: TRBJ2-3; clone size: -; D gene: TRBD2; V gene: TRBV20-1; CDR3 DNA: TGCAGTGCTAAGACTAGCGGAAACACAGATACGCAGTATTTT; CDR3 protein: CSAKTSGNTDTQYF
J gene: TRBJ1-2; clone size: -; D gene: -; V gene: TRBV20-1; CDR3 DNA: TGCAGTGCTGGGCGGAGCTATGGCTACACCTTC; CDR3 protein: CSAGRSYGYTF
J gene: TRBJ1-2; clone size: -; D gene: -; V gene: TRBV12-3/TRBV12-4; CDR3 DNA: TGTGCCAGCAGTTTAGCGGCGGGAAACTCTGGCTACACCTTC; CDR3 protein: CASSLAAGNSGYTF
J gene: TRBJ2-5; clone size: -; D gene: TRBD1; V gene: TRBV27; CDR3 DNA: TGTGCCAGCAGTACCGACAGGGGAGAGACCCAGTACTTC; CDR3 protein: CASSTDRGETQYF
J gene: TRBJ2-7; clone size: -; D gene: -; V gene: TRBV5-5; CDR3 DNA: TGTGCCAGCAGCTTGGCGGCCAAGGGGGGCAGCGAGCAGTACTTC; CDR3 protein: CASSLAAKGGSEQYF
J gene: TRBJ2-7; clone size: -; D gene: -; V gene: TRBV7-9; CDR3 DNA: TGTGCCGGGCGGCTAGCATCCGAGCAGTACTTC; CDR3 protein: CAGRLASEQYF
J gene: TRBJ2-7; clone size: -; D gene: TRBD2; V gene: TRBV27; CDR3 DNA: TGTGCCAGCAGTTCCCTAGCGGGGGTTCCCCACGAGCAGTACTTC; CDR3 protein: CASSSLAGVPHEQYF
J gene: TRBJ1-2; clone size: -; D gene: TRBD1; V gene: TRBV6-2/TRBV6-3; CDR3 DNA: TGTGCCAGCAGTTTTACGGGGACAGCGAATGGCTACACCTTC; CDR3 protein: CASSFTGTANGYTF
J gene: TRBJ2-1; clone size: -; D gene: -; V gene: TRBV11-2; CDR3 DNA: TGTGCCAGCAGCTTAGAGGCAGGGCACTACAATGAGCAGTTCTTC; CDR3 protein: CASSLEAGHYNEQFF
J gene: TRBJ2-7; clone size: -; D gene: -; V gene: TRBV27; CDR3 DNA: TGTGCCAGCAGTTTGCTGCCCCTTTTGAGTGAGCAGTACTTC; CDR3 protein: CASSLLPLLSEQYF
J gene: TRBJ1-4; clone size: once; D gene: -; V gene: TRBV7-2; CDR3 DNA: TGTGCCAGCAGCATGCTCAAAGATGAAAAACTGTTTTTT; CDR3 protein: CASSMLKDEKLFF
J gene: TRBJ2-5; clone size: few; D gene: TRBD1; V gene: TRBV29-1; CDR3 DNA: TGCAGCGTAACATGGACAGGGAAGGGAGAGACCCAGTACTTC; CDR3 protein: CSVTWTGKGETQYF
J gene: TRBJ2-5; clone size: few; D gene: -; V gene: TRBV4-2; CDR3 DNA: TGTGCCAGCAGCCGCTTGGGGGAAGCACAAGAGACCCAGTACTTC; CDR3 protein: CASSRLGEAQETQYF
J gene: TRBJ2-1; clone size: -; D gene: TRBD1; V gene: TRBV29-1; CDR3 DNA: TGCAGCGTTGTCTGGAGGGACAGGGTCTCCTACAATGAGCAGTTCTTC; CDR3 protein: CSVVWRDRVSYNEQFF
J gene: TRBJ2-3; clone size: -; D gene: -; V gene: TRBV12-3/TRBV12-4; CDR3 DNA: TGTGCCAGCGACTCGGGCCCGGATACGCAGTATTTT; CDR3 protein: CASDSGPDTQYF
J gene: TRBJ1-2; clone size: -; D gene: TRBD1; V gene: TRBV27; CDR3 DNA: TGTGCCACTATAGGGGGCAACTATGGCTACACCTTC; CDR3 protein: CATIGGNYGYTF
J gene: TRBJ2-4; clone size: -; D gene: TRBD1; V gene: TRBV10-3; CDR3 DNA: TGTGCCATCAGAGGACAGGGGACGAACATTCAGTACTTC; CDR3 protein: CAIRGQGTNIQYF